These T cell receptor beta chains were read from a single sample in a study of blood T cell repertoires in COVID-19. Using immunoSEQ multiplex PCR, the repertoire was profiled, and TCRdb retains in-frame clones only, with some absent. Of approximately 300,000 clones in the sample, roughly nine tenths were seen once. Sequencing used PBMCs or T cells enriched from blood (not recorded which). Source of these receptors: a woman in her twenties or thirties who had recovered from COVID-19. Both conserved end residues are part of each CDR3. The D gene is left open where the match is weak. Some rows mark clone size as missing; the rest say once, few, many or name a class of expanded clone.

j_call v_call d_call clone_size cdr3_nt cdr3_aa
TRBJ2-3 TRBV7-9 TRBD1 once TGTGCCAGCAGCATACAGGGGGCACAGGGAGATACGCAGTATTTT CASSIQGAQGDTQYF
TRBJ1-1 TRBV13 - - TGTGCCAGCAGCTCCACAGGGAACACTGAAGCTTTCTTT CASSSTGNTEAFF
TRBJ1-4 TRBV28 TRBD1 - TGTGCCAGCAGTTTAAGGGGGCGGATGGAAAAACTGTTTTTT CASSLRGRMEKLFF
TRBJ1-6 TRBV7-8 TRBD1 many TGTGCCAGCAGCAGAACAGGGGATTCACCCCTCCACTTT CASSRTGDSPLHF
TRBJ2-7 TRBV28 - - TGTGCCAGCAGTTATAAGAAACCCAGCTCCTACGAGCAGTACTTC CASSYKKPSSYEQYF
TRBJ1-3 TRBV7-8 - - TGTGCCAGCAGCCCGCGGGGCCTAGGGAACACCATATATTTT CASSPRGLGNTIYF
TRBJ2-1 TRBV7-8 TRBD2 - TGTGCCAGCAGCTCCCAGGGAGGACTAGCGGAATACAATGAGCAGTTCTTC CASSSQGGLAEYNEQFF
TRBJ2-7 TRBV27 TRBD1 - TGTGCCAGCAGTACAGGACAGGGGGCGGGAGAGCAGTACTTC CASSTGQGAGEQYF
TRBJ1-2 TRBV28 TRBD1 - TGTGCCAGCAGTGCCTACAGGGGGGGTTATGGCTACACCTTC CASSAYRGGYGYTF
TRBJ1-1 TRBV9 TRBD1 - TGTGCCAGCAGCGTGACAGGGGTCACTGAAGCTTTCTTT CASSVTGVTEAFF
TRBJ2-3 TRBV30 TRBD1 - TGTGCCTGGCTGAAGACAGGGCCTAGCACAGATACGCAGTATTTT CAWLKTGPSTDTQYF
TRBJ1-2 TRBV6-6 TRBD1 - TGTGCCAGCAGCTCACAGGGGAAGGGCTATGGCTACACCTTC CASSSQGKGYGYTF
TRBJ1-2 TRBV6-5 TRBD1 - TGTGCCAGCAGGAAACCCGGGACAGGTACTTGGTCCACCTTC CASRKPGTGTWSTF
TRBJ1-1 TRBV10-3 - - TGTGCCACCGCCCCTTGGCAGGGGAACACTGAAGCTTTCTTT CATAPWQGNTEAFF
TRBJ1-3 TRBV5-1 - - TGCGCCAGCAGCTTGGTCCCCTTCTCTGGAAACACCATATATTTT CASSLVPFSGNTIYF
TRBJ1-5 TRBV10-3 - - TGTGCCATCAGTGAGTCCCGACAGGGCAATCAGCCCCAGCATTTT CAISESRQGNQPQHF
TRBJ2-3 TRBV3-1/TRBV3-2 - - TGTGCCAGCAGCCTATACTCAGATACGCAGTATTTT CASSLYSDTQYF
TRBJ2-3 TRBV7-6 - - TGTGCCAGCAGCGCCTCCCCTACTACTCTAAGCACAGATACGCAGTATTTT CASSASPTTLSTDTQYF
TRBJ2-3 TRBV28 TRBD2 few TGTGCCACTGAAACGGGACTATTGACAGATACGCAGTATTTT CATETGLLTDTQYF
TRBJ2-7 TRBV6-1 - - TGTGCCAGCAGTGAAAAGCGTCGGCAGGGCCACGAGCAGTACTTC CASSEKRRQGHEQYF
TRBJ1-3 TRBV2 - - TGTGCCAGCGGGGGCCTTGAAGCCTCTGGAAACACCATATATTTT CASGGLEASGNTIYF
TRBJ1-5 TRBV28 TRBD1 - TGTGCCAGCAGTCCGCATAGGACAGGGCCAGGGAGGGGCAATCAGCCCCAGCATTTT CASSPHRTGPGRGNQPQHF
TRBJ1-2 TRBV19 - - TGTGCCAGTAGTATTTACCTCGACACGATCTGGTATGGCTACACCTTC CASSIYLDTIWYGYTF
TRBJ2-7 TRBV9 TRBD2 - TGTGCCAGCAGCTCAGGCGGCGGGGGGGCCACAGTGCAGTACTTC CASSSGGGGATVQYF